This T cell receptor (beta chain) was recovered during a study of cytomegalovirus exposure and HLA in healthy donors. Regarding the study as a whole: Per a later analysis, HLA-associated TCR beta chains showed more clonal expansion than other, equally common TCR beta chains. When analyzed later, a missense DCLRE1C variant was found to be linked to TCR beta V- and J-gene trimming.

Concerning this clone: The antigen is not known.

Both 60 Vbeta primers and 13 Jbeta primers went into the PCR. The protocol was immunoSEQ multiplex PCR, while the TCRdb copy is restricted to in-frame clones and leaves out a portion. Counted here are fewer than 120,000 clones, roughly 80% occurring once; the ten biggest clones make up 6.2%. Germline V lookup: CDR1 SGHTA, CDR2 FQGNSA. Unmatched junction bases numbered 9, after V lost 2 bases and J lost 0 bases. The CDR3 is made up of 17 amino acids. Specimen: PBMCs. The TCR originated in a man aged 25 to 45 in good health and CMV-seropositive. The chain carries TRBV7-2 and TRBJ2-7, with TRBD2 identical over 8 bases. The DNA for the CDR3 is TGTGCCAGCAGCTTATATATTGCGGGGGGCGTCTCCTACGAGCAGTACTTC. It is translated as CASSLYIAGGVSYEQYF.